This T cell receptor beta chain was recovered during a study of cytomegalovirus exposure and HLA in healthy donors. Study-wide points: One later analysis reportedly identified an Asian-associated ancestry cluster that showed fewer N-insertions than the roughly 670-donor mean. In a later analysis, HLA-C alleles had the fewest associated TCRs, DRB1 alleles the most.

Researchers ran the PCR with 60 Vbeta and 13 Jbeta primers. Some clones are missing from TCRdb's copy, which holds only in-frame ones; the method was immunoSEQ multiplex PCR. The sample yields 150,000 to 200,000 clones, roughly four fifths seen once. The CDR3 contains 18 residues. The germline CDR1 and CDR2 sequences are MDHEN and SYDVKM. The junction had 15 bases not matched to a gene; V was cut back by 5 bases and J by 2 bases. As to this clone: Antigen unknown.

The chain recombines TRBV28 with TRBJ2-3, with 8 nucleotides matching TRBD1. The sample comprised PBMCs. The sequence was collected from a woman in her 30s in good health and CMV-seropositive. The CDR3 DNA reads TGTGCCAGCAGTGATCCCGGGACAGGATTGGGCATCACAGATACGCAGTATTTT. Translating gives CASSDPGTGLGITDTQYF.